The clone carrying this T cell receptor (beta chain) was counted only a few times. No antigen is known for it. The study reverse transcribed the entire isolated RNA, so it sequenced expressed TCRB transcripts. Using immunoSEQ multiplex PCR, the repertoire was profiled, and TCRdb retains in-frame clones only, with some absent. This sample has 250,000 to 300,000 clones; around 24% occur once, and the top ten carry 0.012%. Looked up from germline, CDR1 is SGHTA and CDR2 is FQGNSA. The CDR3 extends over 17 amino acids. V lost 7 bases and J 0 bases, leaving 22 bases between the germline ends. The data belong to a study of beta chain features in type 1 diabetes. Points from the study as a whole: Across all four CD4+ subsets, people with type 1 diabetes showed modestly shorter TCRB CDR3s.

The genes are TRBV7-2 and TRBJ2-7; D not certain. This clonotype was sampled from a young woman with type 1 diabetes. Sequencing was done on a sample of naive CD4+ T cells from blood. CDR3: CASIPFSVVVSSYEQYF. CDR3 sequence (DNA): TGTGCCAGCATCCCCTTCTCCGTGGTCGTTAGCTCCTACGAGCAGTACTTC.